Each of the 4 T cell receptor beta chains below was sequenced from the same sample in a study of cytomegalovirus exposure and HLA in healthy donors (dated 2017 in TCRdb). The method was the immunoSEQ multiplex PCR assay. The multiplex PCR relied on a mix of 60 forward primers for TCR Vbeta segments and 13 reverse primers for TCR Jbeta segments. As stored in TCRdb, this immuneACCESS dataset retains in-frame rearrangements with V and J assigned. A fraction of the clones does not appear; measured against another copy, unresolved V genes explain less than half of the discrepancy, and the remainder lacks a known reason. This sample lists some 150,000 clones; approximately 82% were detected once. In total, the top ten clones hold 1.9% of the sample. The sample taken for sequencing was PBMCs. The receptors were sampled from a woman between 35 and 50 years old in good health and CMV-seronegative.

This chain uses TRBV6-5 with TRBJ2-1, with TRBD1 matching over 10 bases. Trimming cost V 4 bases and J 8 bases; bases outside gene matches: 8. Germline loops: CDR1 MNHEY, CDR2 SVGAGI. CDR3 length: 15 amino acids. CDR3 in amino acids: CASSLTGTGVHEQFF. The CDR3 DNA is TGTGCCAGCAGTTTGACCGGGACAGGGGTGCATGAGCAGTTCTTC.

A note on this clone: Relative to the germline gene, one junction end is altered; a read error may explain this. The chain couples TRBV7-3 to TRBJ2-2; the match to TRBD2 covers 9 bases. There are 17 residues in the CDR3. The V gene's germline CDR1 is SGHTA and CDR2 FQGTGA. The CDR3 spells CASSLTRLAGSTGELFF. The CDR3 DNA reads TGTGCCAGCAGTTTAACGCGGCTAGCGGGAAGTACCGGGGAGCTGTTTTTT. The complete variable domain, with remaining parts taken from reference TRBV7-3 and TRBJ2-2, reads GAGVSQTPSNKVTEKGKYVELRCDPISGHTALYWYRQSLGQGPEFLIYFQGTGAADDSGLPNDRFFAVRPEGSVSTLKIQRTERGDSAVYLCASSLTRLAGSTGELFFGEGSRLTVL.

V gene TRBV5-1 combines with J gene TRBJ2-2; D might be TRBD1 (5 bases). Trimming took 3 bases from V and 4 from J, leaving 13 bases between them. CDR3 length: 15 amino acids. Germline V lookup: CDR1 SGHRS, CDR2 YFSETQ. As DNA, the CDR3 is TGCGCCAGCAGCTACGACAGTTTAAGCACCGGGGAGCTGTTTTTT. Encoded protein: CASSYDSLSTGELFF.

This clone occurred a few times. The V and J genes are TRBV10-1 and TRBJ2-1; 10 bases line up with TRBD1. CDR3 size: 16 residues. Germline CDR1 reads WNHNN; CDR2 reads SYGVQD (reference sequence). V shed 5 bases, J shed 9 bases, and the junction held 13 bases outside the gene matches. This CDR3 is CASSTPGGQGRFEQFF. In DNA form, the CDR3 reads TGCGCCAGCAGTACTCCAGGGGGACAGGGGCGGTTTGAGCAGTTCTTC.